These 14 T cell receptor beta chains were sequenced from one sample in a study of blood T cell repertoires in COVID-19 (dated by TCRdb to about 2020). Libraries were prepared through the immunoSEQ multiplex PCR assay. The immuneACCESS repertoire file appears here via TCRdb, limited to in-frame rearrangements. These files lack a portion of the clones; in checked studies, under half of the deficit traces to unresolved V genes, and the cause of the others is not known. This sample is represented by about 69,000 clones; over 75% of them were singletons. The biggest ten clones account for less than 3% of the sample. The sequenced sample consisted of peripheral blood. These receptors came from a man of 80 years or more with acute or convalescent COVID-19.

The V call is TRBV19, the J call TRBJ2-2; 8 positions agree with TRBD1. Per germline, CDR1 LNHDA and CDR2 SQIVND (reference sequence). Trimming took 3 bases from V and 2 from J; bases not matched to a gene: 5. This CDR3 region has 16 residues. CDR3 in amino acids: CASSILGQGNTGELFF. In DNA form, the CDR3 reads TGTGCCAGTAGTATTTTAGGACAGGGAAACACCGGGGAGCTGTTTTTT.

The chain links TRBV19 to TRBJ2-2; 8 bases are shared with TRBD2. There are 15 residues in the CDR3. From germline, CDR1 is LNHDA and CDR2 SQIVND (reference sequence). With 7 bases clipped from V and 6 bases from J, the junction kept 10 bases outside the gene matches. Written as DNA, the CDR3 is TGTGCCAGTAAAGATGTCGGGAGGGACCCCGGGGAGCTGTTTTTT. Its translation is CASKDVGRDPGELFF. The full variable domain, with the rest looked up from reference TRBV19 and TRBJ2-2, is DGGITQSPKYLFRKEGQNVTLSCEQNLNHDAMYWYRQDPGQGLRLIYYSQIVNDFQKGDIAEGYSVSREKKESFPLTVTSAQKNPTAFYLCASKDVGRDPGELFFGEGSRLTVL.

The chain recombines TRBV6-1 with TRBJ2-1; 10 positions agree with TRBD1. The germline gives CDR1 MNHNS, CDR2 SASEGT. J gave up 6 bases and V 5 bases, and 10 bases lay outside the gene matches. The CDR3 is 16 amino acids. This CDR3 reads CASSKVGRTGGNEQFF. Here the CDR3 DNA reads TGTGCCAGCAGTAAAGTCGGTAGGACAGGGGGCAATGAGCAGTTCTTC.

The chain uses TRBV4-1 and TRBJ2-5; D ambiguous. The CDR3 runs to 16 residues. From germline, CDR1 is MGHRA and CDR2 YSYEKL. V lost 0 bases and J lost 1, with 12 bases in between. The DNA of the CDR3 is TGCGCCAGCAGCCAAGAGCCCTTCCGAGCCCAAGAGACCCAGTACTTC. It encodes CASSQEPFRAQETQYF.

This clone was seen a single time. This chain connects TRBV6-5 to TRBJ1-3; D gene uncertain. The germline V and J ends were trimmed by 7 bases and 4 bases, with 5 bases remaining between them. The CDR3 has 11 amino acids. Germline V gene data show CDR1 as MNHEY and CDR2 as SVGAGI. The CDR3 DNA reads TGTGCCAGCAAATCAGGAAACACCATATATTTT. It is translated as CASKSGNTIYF.

The chain has TRBV11-2 and TRBJ2-1; 7 bases line up with TRBD2. CDR3 length equals 14 residues. Germline CDR1 and CDR2: SGHAT and FQNNGV. V lost 4 bases, J lost 6 bases, and 6 bases stayed unmatched. The CDR3 here is CASSSGLDINEQFF. In DNA form, the CDR3 reads TGTGCCAGCAGCTCCGGACTAGACATCAATGAGCAGTTCTTC.

The V call is TRBV7-2, the J call TRBJ1-2; no clear D gene. With 1 base removed from V and 8 bases from J, the gap between germline ends came to 14 bases. This CDR3 has 14 residues. In germline, CDR1 is SGHTA, CDR2 FQGNSA. The DNA for the CDR3 is TGTGCCAGCAGCTTAGTTACGGGCGCGGGGGGCTACACCTTC. Translation gives CASSLVTGAGGYTF.

The rearrangement uses TRBV7-2 and TRBJ2-7; TRBD1 agrees at 7 bases. Germline CDR1 and CDR2: SGHTA and FQGNSA. The CDR3 has 13 residues. V lost 5 bases to trimming and J lost 5 bases; unmatched junction nucleotides: 6. CDR3: CASSRQGSDEQYF. In DNA, the CDR3 is TGTGCCAGCAGCCGACAGGGCTCAGACGAGCAGTACTTC.

This chain uses TRBV6-2 or TRBV6-3 with TRBJ2-1; 9 nucleotides align to TRBD2. Germline-derived CDR1 and CDR2 are MNHEY and SVGEGT. J was trimmed by 4 bases and V by 6 bases; bases with no gene match: 10. The CDR3 consists of 16 residues. The CDR3 DNA reads as TGTGCCAGCAGCCCTCGGGGTAGCGGGAGATACAATGAGCAGTTCTTC. Residues: CASSPRGSGRYNEQFF.

The V and J genes are TRBV12-5 and TRBJ2-2, with D uncertain. V was pared by 1 base and J by 4 bases, with 7 bases between. Germline loops: CDR1 LGHNT, CDR2 FRNRAP. This CDR3 comprises 14 residues. Here the CDR3 reads CASGLALITGELFF. For the CDR3, the DNA is TGTGCTAGTGGTTTGGCGTTAATCACCGGGGAGCTGTTTTTT. Full variable domain (outside the CDR3, taken from reference TRBV12-5 and TRBJ2-2): DARVTQTPRHKVTEMGQEVTMRCQPILGHNTVFWYRQTMMQGLELLAYFRNRAPLDDSGMPKDRFSAEMPDATLATLKIQPSEPRDSAVYFCASGLALITGELFFGEGSRLTVL.

The chain joins TRBV29-1 to TRBJ2-2, with D tentatively TRBD1 (6 bases). The germline CDR1 and CDR2 sequences are SQVTM and ANQGSEA. This CDR3 is 14 amino acids long. Trimming stripped 6 bases from V and 1 base from J, with 12 bases between. The CDR3: CSVVPGQNTGELFF. CDR3 sequence (DNA): TGCAGCGTGGTTCCGGGACAGAACACCGGGGAGCTGTTTTTT.

The chain uses TRBV11-3 and TRBJ2-7; D gene unclear. Per germline, CDR1 SGHNT and CDR2 YENEEA. This CDR3 is 14 amino acids long. V was clipped by 4 bases and J by 0 bases, with 10 bases between them. The CDR3 DNA reads as TGTGCCAGCAGCTCACAGCATTTCTCCTACGAGCAGTACTTC. The encoded protein is CASSSQHFSYEQYF.

This chain links TRBV21-1 with TRBJ2-3; TRBD2 reflects the table's D call only, with no check against the DNA. TRBV21-1 is a listed pseudogene. The CDR3 loop spans 15 amino acids. The CDR3 protein is CASSNSSGATDTQYF. The CDR3 nucleotides are TGTGCCAGCAGTAACTCTAGCGGCGCCACAGATACGCAGTATTTT.

The rearrangement uses TRBV11-3 and TRBJ2-1, with 12 bases aligning to TRBD2. Germline CDR1 SGHNT, CDR2 YENEEA. Trimming removed 5 bases from V and 7 bases from J; junction bases left unmatched: 12. CDR3 length: 17 residues. CDR3 residues: CASSPKRLAGVRNEQFF. The CDR3 coding sequence is TGTGCCAGCAGCCCCAAGCGACTAGCGGGAGTGAGGAATGAGCAGTTCTTC. The entire variable domain, with the rest obtained from reference TRBV11-3 and TRBJ2-1, is as follows: EAGVVQSPRYKIIEKKQPVAFWCNPISGHNTLYWYLQNLGQGPELLIRYENEEAVDDSQLPKDRFSAERLKGVDSTLKIQPAELGDSAVYLCASSPKRLAGVRNEQFFGPGTRLTVL.